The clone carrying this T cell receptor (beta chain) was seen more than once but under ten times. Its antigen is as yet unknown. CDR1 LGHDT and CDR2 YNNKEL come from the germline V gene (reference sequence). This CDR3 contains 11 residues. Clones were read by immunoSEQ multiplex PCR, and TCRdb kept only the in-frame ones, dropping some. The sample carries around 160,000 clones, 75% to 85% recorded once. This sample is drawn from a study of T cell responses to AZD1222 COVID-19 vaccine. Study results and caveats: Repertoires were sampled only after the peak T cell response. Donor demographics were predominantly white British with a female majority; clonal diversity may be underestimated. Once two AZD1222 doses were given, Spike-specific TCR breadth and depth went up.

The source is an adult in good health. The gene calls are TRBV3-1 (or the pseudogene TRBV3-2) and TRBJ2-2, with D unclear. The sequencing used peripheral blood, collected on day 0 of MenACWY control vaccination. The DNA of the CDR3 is TGTGTTGTAGGGAACACCGGGGAGCTGTTTTTT. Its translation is CVVGNTGELFF.